This TCR beta chain came from a study of T cells in Graves' hyperthyroidism and ophthalmopathy. Findings and caveats of the study: It was a median about 6 months before onset that the model predicted ophthalmopathy. Stable hyperthyroidism was told apart from ophthalmopathy by a model built on 13 V-J features.

V dropped 1 base and J dropped 6; count of bases not matched to a gene: 8. Germline V gene lookup returns CDR1 MGHRA and CDR2 YSYEKL. The CDR3 has 17 residues. There were TCR beta CDR3 regions amplified from RNA transcripts. Initially, a first-round RT-PCR of the TCR CDR3 employed the HTBI primer set. Each CDR3 protein gets one entry after TCRdb re-called the multiplex PCR reads with MiXCR. The table lists a few hundred thousand distinct CDR3 sequences, approximately 14% of them singletons. In regard to this clonotype: The antigen remains unidentified.

The PBMCs were taken from under 12 ml of fresh peripheral blood. Sequencing used blood. The sequence was obtained from a woman aged 40 to 50 with Graves' hyperthyroidism. The chain carries TRBV4-1 and TRBJ2-1; 11 bases agree with TRBD2. Here the CDR3 reads CASSQGFASGRINEQFF. For the CDR3, the DNA is TGCGCCAGCAGCCAAGGTTTCGCTAGCGGGAGGATCAATGAGCAGTTCTTC.